The next 26 T cell receptor beta chains were all read from a single sample in a study of blood T cells in healthy people across ages. Alongside a J-beta primer mix, a sample-barcoded 5' primer served in a second PCR lasting about 7 to 11 cycles. TCRdb fed the 5' RACE reads into MiXCR, producing one record per CDR3 protein. The sample contains 1.5 million to 2 million distinct CDR3 sequences, about 32% of which appear only once. The specimen was blood. All receptors derive from a woman in her twenties or thirties in good health.

This clonotype was picked up a small number of times. The CDR3 nucleotides are TGCAGCGTCCGAGAGACCAGGGGCGAGCAGTACTTC. Protein sequence: CSVRETRGEQYF. This rearrangement joins TRBV29-1 to TRBJ2-7; a weak D match, TRBD1 (6 bases). Trimming removed 6 bases at V and 6 bases at J, with 15 bases between. This CDR3 contains 12 residues. Germline V gene lookup returns CDR1 SQVTM and CDR2 ANQGSEA.

The chain has TRBV21-1 and TRBJ2-3; TRBD1, the table's D call, was not compared with the DNA. TRBV21-1 counts as a pseudogene. The CDR3 totals 14 residues. Here the CDR3 reads CASSTRKGPDTQYF. The CDR3 DNA sequence: TGTGCCAGCAGCACAAGAAAGGGGCCAGATACGCAGTATTTT.

This clonotype was observed a few times. The chain carries TRBV6-5 and TRBJ2-5; unclear D gene. V was pared by 0 bases and J by 1 base, with 9 bases between. The germline V gene encodes CDR1 MNHEY and CDR2 SVGAGI. The length of the CDR3 is 15 residues. CDR3 DNA: TGTGCCAGCAGTTACTCTTACAATGCCCAAGAGACCCAGTACTTC. Amino acids: CASSYSYNAQETQYF.

V usage is TRBV20-1 and J usage is TRBJ1-1; tentative D call: TRBD1 (6 bases). The V end was cut by 1 base, the J end by 0 bases, with 9 bases between. The CDR3 is 14 amino acids. Per germline, CDR1 DFQATT and CDR2 SNEGSKA (reference sequence). CDR3 bases: TGCAGTGCTAGAGCGGGGGGGCTGAACACTGAAGCTTTCTTT. Encoded protein: CSARAGGLNTEAFF.

This clonotype was found many times. J is TRBJ2-5 and V is TRBV29-1; TRBD1 aligns across 8 bases. Germline CDR1 and CDR2: SQVTM and ANQGSEA. The CDR3 runs to 17 residues. V was clipped by 3 bases and J by 2 bases; unmatched bases: 14. The CDR3 DNA is TGCAGCGTTGAGGGGTGGTGGGACAGGTTCCAGCAAGAGACCCAGTACTTC. Protein product: CSVEGWWDRFQQETQYF.

As regards this clonotype: This could be a read error, since a much larger clone is one nucleotide away. CDR3 sequence reads: CAIRDLGAENEQFF. The DNA for the CDR3 is TGTGCCATCAGGGACTTAGGGGCGGAGAATGAGCAGTTCTTC. The rearrangement links TRBV10-3 to TRBJ2-1; D possibly matches TRBD1 or TRBD2 (5 bases each). Germline CDR1 ENHRY, CDR2 SYGVKD. The CDR3 contains 14 residues. V dropped 6 bases and J dropped 7 bases, with 16 bases sitting between them.

V is TRBV5-5 and J is TRBJ1-2; the D is unclear. With 2 bases removed from V and 4 bases from J, the gap between germline ends came to 9 bases. Looked up from germline, CDR1 is SGHKS and CDR2 is YYEKEE (reference sequence). The CDR3 totals 13 residues. The CDR3 bases are TGTGCCAGCAGCTTCAACACGGTCTATGGCTACACCTTC. Amino acids: CASSFNTVYGYTF.

This chain connects TRBV10-3 to TRBJ2-1; 7 positions match TRBD2. Germline loops: CDR1 ENHRY, CDR2 SYGVKD. The V gene end was trimmed by 7 bases and the J gene end by 0 bases; junction bases not matched to a gene: 3. This CDR3 has 14 amino acids. CDR3 sequence (DNA): TGTGCCATCAAGGGCGGGAGCTCCTACAATGAGCAGTTCTTC. Amino acids: CAIKGGSSYNEQFF.

This clonotype was counted ten times or more. The rearrangement links TRBV10-3 to TRBJ2-5, with D possibly being TRBD2 (5 bases). The length of the CDR3 is 13 residues. Trimming took off 4 bases at V and 1 base at J, with 7 bases between the two ends. Germline assignment: CDR1 ENHRY and CDR2 SYGVKD. The CDR3 region is CAISGGIQETQYF. The CDR3 coding sequence is TGTGCCATCAGTGGAGGGATCCAAGAGACCCAGTACTTC.

This clonotype was seen a handful of times. V and J are TRBV20-1 and TRBJ2-5, with TRBD1 matching over 8 bases. The CDR3 consists of 14 residues. V lost 0 bases to trimming and J lost 4 bases; unmatched junction nucleotides: 4. Germline CDR1 and CDR2: DFQATT and SNEGSKA (reference sequence). In nucleotides, the CDR3 is TGCAGTGCTAGAGATACCCAGGGGGCAGAGACCCAGTACTTC. Its protein is CSARDTQGAETQYF.

The chain carries TRBV10-2 and TRBJ2-1; TRBD2 might be the D (5 bases). This CDR3 has 12 amino acids. Germline CDR1 WSHSY, CDR2 SAAADI. V was clipped by 7 bases and J by 5 bases, with 9 bases between them. CDR3 loop: CASKDGNNEQFF. Written as DNA, the CDR3 is TGCGCCAGCAAGGACGGGAACAATGAGCAGTTCTTC.

This clonotype showed up many times. CDR3 in DNA: TGCAGTGCTAGAGATCCCCGACTAGGGGAGACCCAGTACTTC. This codes for CSARDPRLGETQYF. V and J are TRBV20-1 and TRBJ2-5; a possible D gene is TRBD2 (6 bases). Trimming pared 0 bases from V and 5 bases from J, leaving 13 bases between. This CDR3 region has 14 residues. Germline loops: CDR1 DFQATT, CDR2 SNEGSKA (reference sequence).

The chain is built from TRBV20-1 and TRBJ2-5, with 13 nucleotides matching TRBD2. The V gene's germline CDR1 is DFQATT and CDR2 SNEGSKA (reference sequence). This CDR3 is 13 amino acids long. V gave up 6 bases and J gave up 5 bases; unmatched junction bases: 3. In DNA, the CDR3 is TGCAGTGCGACTAGCGGGAGGAGGGAGACCCAGTACTTC. Translation gives CSATSGRRETQYF.

The gene calls are TRBV3-1 and TRBJ2-1; 7 bases match TRBD1. Germline loops: CDR1 LGHDT, CDR2 YNNKEL (reference sequence). The CDR3 consists of 15 residues. V gave up 7 bases and J gave up 4 bases; unmatched junction bases: 10. CDR3 sequence (DNA): TGTGCCAGCACCCTAAACCGGGACAGTTACAATGAGCAGTTCTTC. This gives the protein CASTLNRDSYNEQFF.

The rearrangement links TRBV18 to TRBJ2-1; possibly TRBD1 for D (7 bases). Trimming removed 6 bases from V and 6 bases from J, with 21 bases in between. CDR1 and CDR2 from the germline V gene are KGHSH and LQKENI. The CDR3 length is 16 residues. CDR3 in amino acids: CASSHGLNRDSNEQFF. The CDR3 nucleotides read TGTGCCAGCTCTCATGGACTAAACAGGGACAGCAATGAGCAGTTCTTC. Combining the CDR3 with reference TRBV18 and TRBJ2-1 gives the whole variable domain NAGVMQNPRHLVRRRGQEARLRCSPMKGHSHVYWYRQLPEEGLKFMVYLQKENIIDESGMPKERFSAEFPKEGPSILRIQQVVRGDSAAYFCASSHGLNRDSNEQFFGPGTRLTVL.

This clonotype has only a few counts. V usage is TRBV3-1 and J usage is TRBJ1-2; possibly TRBD1 for D (6 bases). Trimming took 5 bases from V and 8 from J, leaving 18 bases between them. The CDR3 loop spans 14 amino acids. Germline lookup yields CDR1 LGHDT and CDR2 YNNKEL (reference sequence). The CDR3 DNA reads TGTGCCAGCAGCGAACGCGGGGGCGCGGGGGGCTACACCTTC. Translation: CASSERGGAGGYTF.

This clonotype was detected a few times. This rearrangement joins TRBV7-3 to TRBJ2-1, with a possible D match to TRBD1 (6 bases). Germline lookup yields CDR1 SGHTA and CDR2 FQGTGA. V gave up 5 bases and J gave up 0 bases, with 14 bases separating them. The CDR3 has 16 amino acids. The CDR3 is CASSPPGARSYNEQFF. As DNA, the CDR3 is TGTGCCAGCAGCCCGCCAGGGGCCCGCTCCTACAATGAGCAGTTCTTC.

This clonotype showed up just a few times. This chain connects TRBV7-2 to TRBJ2-6; D perhaps matches TRBD1 (5 bases). Germline V gene data show CDR1 as SGHTA and CDR2 as FQGNSA. V was pared by 2 bases and J by 2 bases, with 16 bases between. The CDR3 loop spans 18 amino acids. The CDR3 DNA reads as TGTGCCAGCAGCTTAAGGCCGACGGGCAGGGCTGGGGCCAACGTCCTGACTTTC. Translation gives CASSLRPTGRAGANVLTF.

The CDR3 sequence: CASSSWGQDQETQYF. Here the CDR3 DNA reads TGTGCCAGCAGCTCATGGGGGCAGGACCAAGAGACCCAGTACTTC. This rearrangement joins TRBV11-1 to TRBJ2-5; the D gene is possibly TRBD1 (6 bases). Germline V gene sequence: CDR1 SGHAT, CDR2 FQDESV (reference sequence). Trimming took 4 bases from V and 0 from J, leaving 12 bases between them. This CDR3 is 15 amino acids long.

The table lists this clonotype with a few counts. The chain links TRBV12-3 or TRBV12-4 to TRBJ2-1; D is uncertain. Trimming removed 11 bases from V and 0 bases from J, with 11 bases in between. This CDR3 region has 13 residues. DNA of the CDR3: TGTGCCTCGGGTTCGCACTCCTACAATGAGCAGTTCTTC. Translation gives CASGSHSYNEQFF.

V gene TRBV10-1 combines with J gene TRBJ2-7; TRBD1 matches 9 bases. Losses at the gene ends were 3 bases for V and 5 bases for J; bases not matched to a gene: 5. Germline CDR1 is WNHNN and CDR2 is SYGVQD (reference sequence). This CDR3 has 14 residues. The CDR3 coding sequence is TGCGCCAGCAGTGATACAGGGGGCATCGACGAGCAGTACTTC. Protein sequence: CASSDTGGIDEQYF.

This chain links TRBV4-1 with TRBJ2-1, with D perhaps TRBD2 (5 bases). CDR3 size: 15 residues. Trimming took off 0 bases at V and 7 bases at J, with 13 bases between the two ends. The germline V gene has CDR1 MGHRA and CDR2 YSYEKL. The CDR3 DNA follows: TGCGCCAGCAGCCAAGAGTCCCTAGCCGGGAATGAGCAGTTCTTC. This sequence encodes CASSQESLAGNEQFF.

This clonotype was recorded at least ten times. The chain couples TRBV12-3 or TRBV12-4 to TRBJ1-6; 7 bases line up with TRBD1. Trimming at V came to 5 bases and at J to 9 bases, leaving 7 bases not matched to a gene. The CDR3 has 14 amino acids. The CDR3 DNA reads as TGTGCCAGCAGTCAACGACAGGGAGGTTCACCCCTCCACTTT. Protein: CASSQRQGGSPLHF.

This clonotype was observed a handful of times. The chain is built from TRBV21-1 and TRBJ2-3; the D call of TRBD2 is as the table states it, not checked on the DNA. TRBV21-1 is described as a pseudogene. The CDR3 is 15 residues long. The CDR3 DNA is TGTGCCAGCAGCTCTTCTAGCGCCGGGACAGATACGCAGTATTTT. Its translation is CASSSSSAGTDTQYF.

The chain joins TRBV20-1 to TRBJ2-1; D is perhaps TRBD1 or TRBD2 (5 bases each). The CDR3 spans 12 residues. Germline CDR1 DFQATT, CDR2 SNEGSKA (reference sequence). V was trimmed by 3 bases and J by 7 bases, leaving 10 bases between them. In nucleotides, the CDR3 is TGCAGTGCTAGGCGCGAGGGGAATGAGCAGTTCTTC. Translating gives CSARREGNEQFF.

A note on this clonotype: An end of the junction does not agree with germline; a read error may underlie this. The DNA of the CDR3 is TGCAGCGCTAGGTCCAGCGGGAGGGCCTGGAGAGAGACCCAGTACTTC. It encodes CSARSSGRAWRETQYF. The rearrangement joins TRBV20-1 to TRBJ2-5, with 10 positions matching TRBD2. This CDR3 has 16 amino acids. Germline V CDR1 and CDR2: DFQATT, SNEGSKA (reference sequence).